The TCR beta chain under discussion was sequenced for a study of chemoradiotherapy in HPV16-positive cancers. Study overall: Candidate HPV-specific clones and shared TCR motifs came from a couple of HPV16-positive patients.

Regarding the study as a whole: During treatment, candidate HPV-specific clones and E7-related motifs expanded in tumor. Only a couple of HPV16-positive patients supplied the functional HPV-specificity definition.

The V end was cut by 2 bases, the J end by 5 bases, with 10 bases between. This CDR3 is built from 14 residues. Germline V gene lookup returns CDR1 MNHNS and CDR2 SASEGT. This clone was detected only once. Its antigen is undetermined. Repertoires were sampled repeatedly during chemoradiotherapy. TCRdb's copy holds only in-frame clones and misses some; the assay was immunoSEQ multiplex PCR. Found here are 8,000 to 9,500 clones, roughly 70% of them singletons; the top ten hold roughly a tenth. The sample was tumor tissue, taken from a patient who underwent chemoradiotherapy. The chain carries TRBV6-1 and TRBJ1-5; D remains unclear. This receptor was identified in a human donor with HPV-associated anogenital cancer. CDR3 sequence (DNA): TGTGCCAGCAGTGAAAGTGCCAGCCATCAGCCCCAGCATTTT. It translates to CASSESASHQPQHF.